This is a list of T cell receptor beta chains from one sample in a study of blood T cell repertoires in COVID-19. Generated by immunoSEQ multiplex PCR, the TCRdb table keeps only in-frame clones and is missing some. The table shows fewer than 120,000 clones, with 82% occurring only once. Source material: peripheral blood. The receptor set was obtained from a woman aged 60-75 years with acute or convalescent COVID-19. Both conserved end residues are part of each CDR3. Fields, in order: V gene, J gene, clone size, D gene, CDR3 DNA, CDR3 protein. D genes are given only for firm matches. Only part of the rows carry a size: once, few, many, or a class if the clone is expanded.

V gene: TRBV9; J gene: TRBJ1-3; clone size: -; D gene: -; CDR3 DNA: TGTGCCAGCAACACCCAGGGGGGAAACACCATATATTTT; CDR3 protein: CASNTQGGNTIYF
V gene: TRBV5-1; J gene: TRBJ1-2; clone size: -; D gene: -; CDR3 DNA: TGCGCCTCCCGAAGAGAGGAGGATGGCTACACCTTC; CDR3 protein: CASRREEDGYTF
V gene: TRBV9; J gene: TRBJ2-7; clone size: -; D gene: -; CDR3 DNA: TGTGCCAGCAGCGTCTCTCAGGGAACCTACGAGCAGTACTTC; CDR3 protein: CASSVSQGTYEQYF
V gene: TRBV5-4; J gene: TRBJ2-3; clone size: -; D gene: TRBD2; CDR3 DNA: TGTGCCAGCAGCCCGGGACTAGCGGGGGAAAATACGCAGTATTTT; CDR3 protein: CASSPGLAGENTQYF
V gene: TRBV5-1; J gene: TRBJ1-3; clone size: -; D gene: TRBD1; CDR3 DNA: TGCGCCAGCAGAGGTGGAGGGGGCGGTACTGGAAACACCATATATTTT; CDR3 protein: CASRGGGGGTGNTIYF
V gene: TRBV3-1/TRBV3-2; J gene: TRBJ2-1; clone size: -; D gene: -; CDR3 DNA: TGTGCCAGCAGCCACTCCCGAATAAACAGGTACGGTGAGCAGTTCTTC; CDR3 protein: CASSHSRINRYGEQFF
V gene: TRBV7-2; J gene: TRBJ2-1; clone size: -; D gene: -; CDR3 DNA: TGTGCCAGCAGCTTCACGGGGGCCTACAATGAGCAGTTCTTC; CDR3 protein: CASSFTGAYNEQFF
V gene: TRBV6-2/TRBV6-3; J gene: TRBJ2-7; clone size: -; D gene: -; CDR3 DNA: TGTGCCAGCAGTTACGTGGGGCCCTACGAGCAGTACTTC; CDR3 protein: CASSYVGPYEQYF
V gene: TRBV27; J gene: TRBJ2-2; clone size: -; D gene: -; CDR3 DNA: TGTGCCAGCAGAAGGGGCGGGGAGCTGTTTTTT; CDR3 protein: CASRRGGELFF
V gene: TRBV12-3/TRBV12-4; J gene: TRBJ2-1; clone size: -; D gene: -; CDR3 DNA: TGTGCCAGCAGTCCCCAGACGGCGGATGAGCAGTTCTTC; CDR3 protein: CASSPQTADEQFF
V gene: TRBV29-1; J gene: TRBJ1-4; clone size: -; D gene: TRBD1; CDR3 DNA: TGCAGCGGCGGGACAGGGAGGAATGAAAAACTGTTTTTT; CDR3 protein: CSGGTGRNEKLFF
V gene: TRBV2; J gene: TRBJ1-1; clone size: many; D gene: -; CDR3 DNA: TGTGCCAGCAGTGTGCGGCGGAACACTGAAGCTTTCTTT; CDR3 protein: CASSVRRNTEAFF
V gene: TRBV5-4; J gene: TRBJ2-6; clone size: -; D gene: -; CDR3 DNA: TGTGCCAGCAGCTTGTTCGCGGGGGCCAACGTCCTGACTTTC; CDR3 protein: CASSLFAGANVLTF
V gene: TRBV19; J gene: TRBJ2-1; clone size: -; D gene: TRBD2; CDR3 DNA: TGTGCCAGTAGTATGGCGGGACTAGCGGCTTCGGAGCAGTTCTTC; CDR3 protein: CASSMAGLAASEQFF
V gene: TRBV7-2; J gene: TRBJ2-7; clone size: once; D gene: TRBD1; CDR3 DNA: TGTGCCAGCAGCTTAGAAACAGGGGGTACCTACGAGCAGTACTTC; CDR3 protein: CASSLETGGTYEQYF
V gene: TRBV5-4; J gene: TRBJ1-6; clone size: -; D gene: -; CDR3 DNA: TGTGCCAGCAGCGAAAGACAGGAATCAAATTCACCCCTCCACTTT; CDR3 protein: CASSERQESNSPLHF
V gene: TRBV28; J gene: TRBJ1-1; clone size: once; D gene: TRBD1; CDR3 DNA: TGTGCCAGCAGACCAGCACAGGGGGCCGGGGGCACTGAAGCTTTCTTT; CDR3 protein: CASRPAQGAGGTEAFF
V gene: TRBV6-2/TRBV6-3; J gene: TRBJ1-2; clone size: -; D gene: -; CDR3 DNA: TGTGCCAGCAGTTACCCGGCAGGGGATACGAAGAACTATGGCTACACCTTC; CDR3 protein: CASSYPAGDTKNYGYTF
V gene: TRBV10-3; J gene: TRBJ1-5; clone size: -; D gene: TRBD1; CDR3 DNA: TGTGCCATCAGAGGGACAGGGACCAATCAGCCCCAGCATTTT; CDR3 protein: CAIRGTGTNQPQHF
V gene: TRBV3-1/TRBV3-2; J gene: TRBJ2-2; clone size: -; D gene: -; CDR3 DNA: TGTGCCAGCAGAACTCCAGGGGTCGGGGAGCTGTTTTTT; CDR3 protein: CASRTPGVGELFF
V gene: TRBV5-4; J gene: TRBJ1-3; clone size: -; D gene: TRBD1; CDR3 DNA: TGTGCCAGCAGCTTACAGGGGCCGGGGGGAAACACCATATATTTT; CDR3 protein: CASSLQGPGGNTIYF
V gene: TRBV19; J gene: TRBJ1-1; clone size: -; D gene: TRBD1; CDR3 DNA: TGTGCCAGTAGTATCCCCACAGGGGGCGACACTGAAGCTTTCTTT; CDR3 protein: CASSIPTGGDTEAFF
V gene: TRBV30; J gene: TRBJ1-4; clone size: -; D gene: TRBD1; CDR3 DNA: TGTGCCTGGAGTGGGACAGGGGGAAAACTGTTTTTT; CDR3 protein: CAWSGTGGKLFF
V gene: TRBV6-5; J gene: TRBJ2-7; clone size: -; D gene: -; CDR3 DNA: TGTGCCAGCAGCGAGAGGTACGAGCAGTACTTC; CDR3 protein: CASSERYEQYF
V gene: TRBV30; J gene: TRBJ2-3; clone size: -; D gene: TRBD2; CDR3 DNA: TGTGCCTGGAGTGTACCTAGCGGGGGGACAGATACGCAGTATTTT; CDR3 protein: CAWSVPSGGTDTQYF
V gene: TRBV2; J gene: TRBJ1-2; clone size: -; D gene: -; CDR3 DNA: TGTGCCAGCAGTGAGGACAGTAATAACTATGGCTACACCTTC; CDR3 protein: CASSEDSNNYGYTF
V gene: TRBV7-2; J gene: TRBJ1-1; clone size: -; D gene: -; CDR3 DNA: TGTGCCAGCAGCTTAGAAAGGGCAGGGTCGAACACTGAAGCTTTCTTT; CDR3 protein: CASSLERAGSNTEAFF
V gene: TRBV7-9; J gene: TRBJ2-1; clone size: -; D gene: TRBD2; CDR3 DNA: TGTGCCAGCAGCCCGGGGACTAAATACAATGAGCAGTTCTTC; CDR3 protein: CASSPGTKYNEQFF
V gene: TRBV3-1/TRBV3-2; J gene: TRBJ1-5; clone size: once; D gene: -; CDR3 DNA: TGTGCCAGCAGCCAAGATGGAGGGGCCAATCAGCCCCAGCATTTT; CDR3 protein: CASSQDGGANQPQHF
V gene: TRBV19; J gene: TRBJ1-2; clone size: few; D gene: -; CDR3 DNA: TGTGCCAGTAGTGCCCACAAGGGGCGTTATGGCTACACCTTC; CDR3 protein: CASSAHKGRYGYTF
V gene: TRBV5-1; J gene: TRBJ1-1; clone size: once; D gene: -; CDR3 DNA: TGCGCCAGCAGCCAGAACGCGGGTAACACTGAAGCTTTCTTT; CDR3 protein: CASSQNAGNTEAFF
V gene: TRBV3-1/TRBV3-2; J gene: TRBJ1-1; clone size: -; D gene: -; CDR3 DNA: TGTGCCAGCAGCCAAGCCGGGATGGACACTGAAGCTTTCTTT; CDR3 protein: CASSQAGMDTEAFF
V gene: TRBV19; J gene: TRBJ2-7; clone size: -; D gene: TRBD1; CDR3 DNA: TGTGCCAGTAGTATAGAGACAGGGAGCTCCTACGAGCAGTACTTC; CDR3 protein: CASSIETGSSYEQYF
V gene: TRBV5-1; J gene: TRBJ2-1; clone size: -; D gene: TRBD2; CDR3 DNA: TGCGCCAGCAGGGTTAGCGGGGGTTCCTCCTACAATGAGCAGTTCTTC; CDR3 protein: CASRVSGGSSYNEQFF
V gene: TRBV28; J gene: TRBJ1-5; clone size: once; D gene: TRBD1; CDR3 DNA: TGTGCCAGCTGCCGGGGACAGGGGAGGGGTCAGCCCCAGCATTTT; CDR3 protein: CASCRGQGRGQPQHF
V gene: TRBV28; J gene: TRBJ1-2; clone size: -; D gene: -; CDR3 DNA: TGTGCCAGCAGTTTCCCAGGGCGCGTGCGGTATGGCTACACCTTC; CDR3 protein: CASSFPGRVRYGYTF
V gene: TRBV30; J gene: TRBJ2-5; clone size: -; D gene: TRBD1; CDR3 DNA: TGTGCCTGGAGTAGGGACAGCGAGACCCAGTACTTC; CDR3 protein: CAWSRDSETQYF
V gene: TRBV6-5; J gene: TRBJ2-2; clone size: once; D gene: -; CDR3 DNA: TGTGCCAGCAGTTACTCCAGGAACACCGGGGAGCTGTTTTTT; CDR3 protein: CASSYSRNTGELFF
V gene: TRBV7-2; J gene: TRBJ1-2; clone size: -; D gene: -; CDR3 DNA: TGTGCCAGCAGCTTAGCAACCGGGACTTGGAACTATGGCTACACCTTC; CDR3 protein: CASSLATGTWNYGYTF
V gene: TRBV10-3; J gene: TRBJ2-5; clone size: -; D gene: -; CDR3 DNA: TGTGCCATCAGTCCCGGGTCAGGGGAGACCCAGTACTTC; CDR3 protein: CAISPGSGETQYF
V gene: TRBV29-1; J gene: TRBJ1-5; clone size: -; D gene: -; CDR3 DNA: TGCAGCGCCTCAGACGGAGATAGCAATCAGCCCCAGCATTTT; CDR3 protein: CSASDGDSNQPQHF
V gene: TRBV7-3; J gene: TRBJ2-1; clone size: -; D gene: TRBD2; CDR3 DNA: TGTGCCAGCAGCTTAAATAGCGGGGGATACAATGAGCAGTTCTTC; CDR3 protein: CASSLNSGGYNEQFF
V gene: TRBV11-3; J gene: TRBJ2-1; clone size: -; D gene: -; CDR3 DNA: TGTGCCAGCAGCTCCACCCACGTGCAGGGGAGCTCCTACAATGAGCAGTTCTTC; CDR3 protein: CASSSTHVQGSSYNEQFF